This record concerns one T cell receptor (beta chain) sequence. The antigen remains undetermined. The data stem from a study of cytomegalovirus exposure and HLA in healthy donors. Study outcomes and limitations: Most TCRs appeared rarely, but some public TCRs recurred in many donors.

The donors were in the roughly 110-subject validation cohort, distinct from the approximately 670-subject first cohort. Sequencing was performed with immunoSEQ multiplex PCR; in TCRdb, only in-frame clones are kept and a portion is missing. The sample carries approximately 120,000 clones, about 88% recorded once. This clonotype originated in a woman aged 18-30 years in good health and CMV-seronegative. Input material: PBMCs.

DNA of the CDR3: TGTGCCTCCCGAAAGGGACAGGGGTCAAATGAGCAGTTCTTC. Protein: CASRKGQGSNEQFF. The genes are TRBV2 and TRBJ2-1; 10 bases are a match to TRBD1. The length of the CDR3 is 14 residues. Germline lookup yields CDR1 SNHLY and CDR2 FYNNEI. Losses at the gene ends were 11 bases for V and 7 bases for J; bases not matched to a gene: 11.